The 17 T cell receptor beta chains below were found in one sample sequenced in a study of shared clonotypes between healthy human individuals. Terminally differentiated effector memory CD45RA+ cells were excluded by CCR7 positive selection of CD45RO-negative cells. Assay: immunoSEQ multiplex PCR; the TCRdb copy retains only in-frame clones and omits some. The sample consists of millions of clones, about 92% of them appearing once. Sequencing used naive CD8+ T cells from PBMCs. All receptors come from a man between 18 and 29 years old in good health. Some clones in this sample may be carry-over from other donors' samples.

V and J are TRBV9 and TRBJ2-2; 9 bases line up with TRBD1. Trimming at V came to 4 bases and at J to 6 bases, leaving 4 bases not matched to a gene. The CDR3 length is 14 residues. The germline V gene has CDR1 SGDLS and CDR2 YYNGEE. The CDR3 DNA is TGTGCCAGCAGCTCCACAGGGGGCCCCGGGGAGCTGTTTTTT. Amino acid sequence: CASSSTGGPGELFF.

The V call is TRBV28, the J call TRBJ2-7, with TRBD1 matching 7 bases. CDR3 length: 16 residues. Per germline, CDR1 MDHEN and CDR2 SYDVKM. V shed 6 bases, J shed 3 bases, and the junction held 14 bases outside the gene matches. CDR3 residues: CASSFSLGTVNYEQYF. The DNA for the CDR3 is TGTGCCAGCAGCTTCTCGCTTGGGACAGTGAACTACGAGCAGTACTTC.

The rearrangement links TRBV5-1 to TRBJ2-7, with D possibly being TRBD1 (5 bases). The CDR3 runs to 14 residues. Germline loops: CDR1 SGHRS, CDR2 YFSETQ. Trimming shortened V by 2 bases and J by 3 bases, and 12 bases separated the two germline ends. The CDR3, as DNA: TGCGCCAGCAGCTTAGCAGGGCCCGGCTACGAGCAGTACTTC. Amino acids: CASSLAGPGYEQYF. The entire variable domain, with the rest obtained from reference TRBV5-1 and TRBJ2-7, is as follows: KAGVTQTPRYLIKTRGQQVTLSCSPISGHRSVSWYQQTPGQGLQFLFEYFSETQRNKGNFPGRFSGRQFSNSRSEMNVSTLELGDSALYLCASSLAGPGYEQYFGPGTRLTVT.

This sequence joins TRBV6-1 and TRBJ2-1; D remains unclear. The CDR3 is made up of 14 amino acids. Germline V lookup: CDR1 MNHNS, CDR2 SASEGT. The V end lost 9 bases, the J end lost 2 bases, and 14 bases lay between the germline ends. The CDR3: CASLPDRTYNEQFF. In DNA, the CDR3 is TGTGCCAGTCTCCCCGATAGGACCTACAATGAGCAGTTCTTC.

The chain joins TRBV30 to TRBJ2-5, with 8 bases identical to TRBD1. V trimming: 3 bases; J trimming: 5 bases; junction bases outside the gene matches: 5. Germline loops: CDR1 GTSNPN, CDR2 SVGIG (reference sequence). The length of the CDR3 is 13 residues. CDR3 region: CAWRTGVRETQYF. The CDR3 DNA reads TGTGCCTGGAGGACAGGGGTAAGGGAGACCCAGTACTTC.

A single count supports this clone. The rearrangement links TRBV10-2 to TRBJ1-4, with D perhaps matching TRBD1 (6 bases). CDR3 size: 14 residues. V shed 4 bases and J shed 4 bases, with 10 bases lying between them. Germline CDR1 WSHSY, CDR2 SAAADI. For the CDR3, the DNA is TGCGCCAGCAGTGGGACAGCCTTTAATGAAAAACTGTTTTTT. This gives the protein CASSGTAFNEKLFF.

The rearrangement links TRBV19 to TRBJ1-1, with 7 bases lining up with TRBD1. Trimming cost V 4 bases and J 3 bases; bases outside gene matches: 5. The CDR3 contains 14 residues. The germline V gene has CDR1 LNHDA and CDR2 SQIVND (reference sequence). The CDR3 region is CASSSGQVYTEAFF. The CDR3 DNA reads TGTGCCAGTAGTAGTGGACAGGTGTACACTGAAGCTTTCTTT.

About this clone: Other nucleotide sequences in the sample specify the same CDR3. This sequence joins TRBV6-4 and TRBJ2-3; D ambiguous. This CDR3 comprises 12 residues. Germline CDR1 and CDR2: MRHNA and SNTAGT. V was trimmed by 0 bases and J by 7 bases, leaving 5 bases between them. CDR3 bases: TGTGCCAGCAGTGACTCTAAATATACGCAGTATTTT. Translated, it gives CASSDSKYTQYF.

This chain connects TRBV4-2 to TRBJ2-3; tentative D call: TRBD2 (5 bases). This CDR3 contains 18 residues. Germline assignment: CDR1 LGHNA and CDR2 YNFKEQ. V was trimmed by 0 bases and J by 0 bases, leaving 16 bases between them. CDR3 amino acids: CASSQDPGMESSTDTQYF. The CDR3 coding sequence is TGTGCCAGCAGCCAAGATCCGGGGATGGAATCTAGCACAGATACGCAGTATTTT.

V usage is TRBV12-5 and J usage is TRBJ1-2; D gene ambiguous. CDR1 and CDR2 (germline): LGHNT, FRNRAP. The CDR3 extends over 14 amino acids. The V and J ends lost 6 bases and 0 bases respectively, with 11 bases between them. The CDR3, as DNA: TGTGCTAGTGGGCCCGGGGTAGCTAACTATGGCTACACCTTC. As protein: CASGPGVANYGYTF.

J is TRBJ2-7 and V is TRBV19; 11 bases are shared with TRBD2. Unmatched junction bases numbered 11, after V lost 6 bases and J lost 1 base. CDR1 and CDR2 from the germline V gene are LNHDA and SQIVND (reference sequence). This CDR3 has 17 amino acids. The CDR3 DNA reads TGTGCCAGTAGCGCCACCACTAGCGGGAGACGGTCCTACGAGCAGTACTTC. Translated, it gives CASSATTSGRRSYEQYF.

This clone occurred once. The rearrangement uses TRBV7-9 and TRBJ1-1, with a possible D match to TRBD1 (5 bases). The CDR3 has 13 amino acids. Germline V gene sequence: CDR1 SEHNR, CDR2 FQNEAQ (reference sequence). The V end was cut by 9 bases, the J end by 1 base, with 12 bases between. This CDR3 is CASSRVPNTEAFF. The CDR3 DNA reads as TGTGCCAGTTCCAGGGTCCCGAACACTGAAGCTTTCTTT.

The V and J genes are TRBV15 and TRBJ1-1; possibly TRBD1 for D (6 bases). Germline values: CDR1 LNHNV, CDR2 YYDKDF (reference sequence). The CDR3 is 12 residues long. V gave up 8 bases and J gave up 1 base, with 8 bases separating them. The CDR3 spells CATADRNTEAFF. The CDR3 region has the DNA TGTGCCACCGCGGACAGGAACACTGAAGCTTTCTTT.

The V and J genes are TRBV4-1 and TRBJ1-2, with 8 positions matching TRBD1. The CDR3 runs 19 residues. In germline, CDR1 is MGHRA, CDR2 YSYEKL. V shed 2 bases and J 1 base; nucleotides not matched to a gene: 15. CDR3: CASSQTPLQGVSFNYGYTF. The CDR3 coding sequence is TGCGCCAGCAGCCAAACGCCTCTACAGGGGGTTTCCTTTAACTATGGCTACACCTTC.

The CDR3, as DNA: TGTGCCAGCAGCCCCGACAATGAGCAGTTCTTC. Protein sequence: CASSPDNEQFF. The V and J genes are TRBV5-4 and TRBJ2-1, with unresolved D. V gave up 4 bases and J gave up 5 bases, with 4 bases separating them. Germline values: CDR1 SGHNT, CDR2 YYREEE (reference sequence). This CDR3 has 11 amino acids. Filled out from reference TRBV5-4 and TRBJ2-1, the complete variable domain reads ETGVTQSPTHLIKTRGQQVTLRCSSQSGHNTVSWYQQALGQGPQFIFQYYREEENGRGNFPPRFSGLQFPNYSSELNVNALELDDSALYLCASSPDNEQFFGPGTRLTVL.

The CDR3 spells CATSRDASGGSSEQYF. The CDR3, as DNA: TGTGCCACCAGCAGAGATGCGTCAGGGGGCTCGAGCGAGCAGTACTTC. The rearrangement uses TRBV15 and TRBJ2-7; 8 bases map to TRBD1. CDR1 is LNHNV, CDR2 YYDKDF, per germline (reference sequence). V dropped 0 bases and J dropped 6; count of bases not matched to a gene: 10. This CDR3 comprises 16 residues.

This chain connects TRBV29-1 to TRBJ2-3; D remains ambiguous. The germline CDR1 and CDR2 sequences are SQVTM and ANQGSEA. The CDR3 sequence is 11 residues long. V was trimmed by 7 bases and J by 0 bases, leaving 5 bases between them. CDR3 nucleotide sequence: TGCAGCGGGCAGAGCACAGATACGCAGTATTTT. Amino acids: CSGQSTDTQYF.